This T cell receptor (beta chain) came from a study of T cell changes during pregnancy in multiple sclerosis. This clone was seen a handful of times. Trimming removed 7 bases from V and 6 bases from J; junction bases left unmatched: 9. CDR1 and CDR2 from the germline V gene are SNHLY and FYNNEI. The CDR3 consists of 13 residues. Produced via immunoSEQ multiplex PCR; TCRdb's table is partial and in-frame only. The repertoire holds over 90,000 clones, with 91% as singletons. The starting material was peripheral blood, obtained before pregnancy. The source of this sequence is a female donor with multiple sclerosis, enrolled in a pregnancy study. The gene calls are TRBV2 and TRBJ2-7, with 7 bases that match TRBD2. CDR3: CASTRETLGEQYF. For the CDR3, the DNA is TGTGCCAGCACGCGGGAGACTTTAGGCGAGCAGTACTTC.